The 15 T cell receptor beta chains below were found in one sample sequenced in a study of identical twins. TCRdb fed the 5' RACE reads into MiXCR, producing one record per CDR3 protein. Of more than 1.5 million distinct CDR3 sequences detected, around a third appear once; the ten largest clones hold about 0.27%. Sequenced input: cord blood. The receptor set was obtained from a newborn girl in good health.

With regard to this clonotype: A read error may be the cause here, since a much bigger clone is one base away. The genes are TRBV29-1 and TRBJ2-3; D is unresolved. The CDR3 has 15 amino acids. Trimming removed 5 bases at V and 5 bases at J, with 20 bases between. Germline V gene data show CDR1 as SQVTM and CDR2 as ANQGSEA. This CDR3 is CSVPQAGSTRDTQYF. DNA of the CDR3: TGCAGCGTTCCCCAAGCCGGAAGCACCAGAGATACGCAGTATTTT.

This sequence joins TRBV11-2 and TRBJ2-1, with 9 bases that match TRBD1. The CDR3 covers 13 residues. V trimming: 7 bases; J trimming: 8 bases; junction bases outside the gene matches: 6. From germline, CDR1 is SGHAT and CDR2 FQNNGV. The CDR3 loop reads CASNRQGVDEQFF. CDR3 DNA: TGTGCCAGCAATAGACAGGGGGTCGATGAGCAGTTCTTC.

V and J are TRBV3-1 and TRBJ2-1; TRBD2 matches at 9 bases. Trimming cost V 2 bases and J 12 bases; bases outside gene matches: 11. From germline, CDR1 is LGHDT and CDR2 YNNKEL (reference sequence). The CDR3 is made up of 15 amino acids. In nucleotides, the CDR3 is TGTGCCAGCAGCCAATCAGCTAGCGGGGCTGGGCGGCAGTTCTTC. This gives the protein CASSQSASGAGRQFF.

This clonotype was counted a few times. The CDR3 nucleotides are TGCGCCAGCAGCTTGGCCGTCGGTACCTATGGCTACACCTTC. This sequence encodes CASSLAVGTYGYTF. The rearrangement uses TRBV5-1 and TRBJ1-2; D unresolved. The CDR3 is made up of 14 amino acids. V was pared by 0 bases and J by 4 bases, with 10 bases between. Germline V gene sequence: CDR1 SGHRS, CDR2 YFSETQ.

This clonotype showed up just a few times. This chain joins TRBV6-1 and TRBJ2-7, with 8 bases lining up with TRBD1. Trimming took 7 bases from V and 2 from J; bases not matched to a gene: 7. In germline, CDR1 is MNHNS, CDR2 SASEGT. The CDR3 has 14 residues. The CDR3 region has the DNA TGTGCCAGCACAGCCGGGACAGGTCCCTACGAGCAGTACTTC. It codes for CASTAGTGPYEQYF.

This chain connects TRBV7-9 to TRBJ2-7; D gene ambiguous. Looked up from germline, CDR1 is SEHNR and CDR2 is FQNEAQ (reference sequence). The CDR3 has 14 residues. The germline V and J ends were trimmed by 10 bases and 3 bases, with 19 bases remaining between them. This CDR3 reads CATEVLPENYEQYF. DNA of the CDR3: TGTGCCACCGAGGTTCTACCTGAGAACTACGAGCAGTACTTC.

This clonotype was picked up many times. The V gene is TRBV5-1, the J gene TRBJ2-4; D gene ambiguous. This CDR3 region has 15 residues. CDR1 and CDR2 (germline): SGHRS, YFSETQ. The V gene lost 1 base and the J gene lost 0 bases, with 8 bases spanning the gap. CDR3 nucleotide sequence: TGCGCCAGCAGCTTGCAAGGCATAGCCAAAAACATTCAGTACTTC. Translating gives CASSLQGIAKNIQYF.

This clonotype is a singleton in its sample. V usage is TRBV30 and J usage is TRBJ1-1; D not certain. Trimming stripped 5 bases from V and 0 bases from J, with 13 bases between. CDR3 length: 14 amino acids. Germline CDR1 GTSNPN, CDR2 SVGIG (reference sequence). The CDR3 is CAWLPGYLNTEAFF. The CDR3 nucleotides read TGTGCCTGGTTGCCCGGCTACTTGAACACTGAAGCTTTCTTT.

As DNA, the CDR3 is TGTGCCAGCAGCTCGGAGTCTTGGGGGATACCCTACGAGCAGTACTTC. Encoded protein: CASSSESWGIPYEQYF. This chain connects TRBV5-6 to TRBJ2-4; D might be TRBD1 or TRBD2, each matching 5 bases. The DNA end favors TRBJ2-7, so the J call may be wrong. This CDR3 is built from 16 residues. Germline loops: CDR1 SGHDT, CDR2 YYEEEE.

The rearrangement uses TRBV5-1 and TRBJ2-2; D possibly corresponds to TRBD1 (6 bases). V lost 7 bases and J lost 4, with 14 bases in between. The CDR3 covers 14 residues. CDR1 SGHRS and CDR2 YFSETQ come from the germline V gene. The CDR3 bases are TGCGCCAGCGTACAAACAGGGCCCACCGGGGAGCTGTTTTTT. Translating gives CASVQTGPTGELFF.

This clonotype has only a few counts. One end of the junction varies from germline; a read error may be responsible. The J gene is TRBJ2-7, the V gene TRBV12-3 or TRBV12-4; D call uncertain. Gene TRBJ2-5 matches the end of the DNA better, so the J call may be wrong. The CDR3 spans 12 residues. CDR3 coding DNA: TGTGCCAACAGTTTAGGTCCTGAGACCCAGTACTTC. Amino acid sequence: CANSLGPETQYF.

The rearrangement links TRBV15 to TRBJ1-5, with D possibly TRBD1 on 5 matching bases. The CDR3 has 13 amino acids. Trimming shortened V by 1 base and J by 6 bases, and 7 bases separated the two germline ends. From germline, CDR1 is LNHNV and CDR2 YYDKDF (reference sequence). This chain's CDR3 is CATSRVGTQPQHF. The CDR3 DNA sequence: TGTGCCACCAGCAGAGTGGGGACTCAGCCCCAGCATTTT.

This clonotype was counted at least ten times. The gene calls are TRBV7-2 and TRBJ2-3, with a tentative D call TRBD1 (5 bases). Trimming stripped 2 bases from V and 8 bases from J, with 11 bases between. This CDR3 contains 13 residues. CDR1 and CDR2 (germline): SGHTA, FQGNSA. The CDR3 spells CASSLTGTLTQYF. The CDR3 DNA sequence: TGTGCCAGCAGCTTAACAGGAACACTTACGCAGTATTTT.

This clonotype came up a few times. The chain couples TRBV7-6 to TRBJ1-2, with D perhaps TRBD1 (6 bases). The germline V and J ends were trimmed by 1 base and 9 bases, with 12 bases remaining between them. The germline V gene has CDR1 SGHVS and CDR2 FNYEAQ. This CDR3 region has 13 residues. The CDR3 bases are TGTGCCAGCAGCTTAGACAGGGCTATCAGCTACACCTTC. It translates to CASSLDRAISYTF.

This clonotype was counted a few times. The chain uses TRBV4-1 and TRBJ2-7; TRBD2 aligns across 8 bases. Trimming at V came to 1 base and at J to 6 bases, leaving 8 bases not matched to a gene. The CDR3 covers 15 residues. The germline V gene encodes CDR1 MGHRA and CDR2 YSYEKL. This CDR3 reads CASSQVGGLASEQYF. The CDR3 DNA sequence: TGCGCCAGCAGCCAAGTAGGCGGACTAGCATCCGAGCAGTACTTC.